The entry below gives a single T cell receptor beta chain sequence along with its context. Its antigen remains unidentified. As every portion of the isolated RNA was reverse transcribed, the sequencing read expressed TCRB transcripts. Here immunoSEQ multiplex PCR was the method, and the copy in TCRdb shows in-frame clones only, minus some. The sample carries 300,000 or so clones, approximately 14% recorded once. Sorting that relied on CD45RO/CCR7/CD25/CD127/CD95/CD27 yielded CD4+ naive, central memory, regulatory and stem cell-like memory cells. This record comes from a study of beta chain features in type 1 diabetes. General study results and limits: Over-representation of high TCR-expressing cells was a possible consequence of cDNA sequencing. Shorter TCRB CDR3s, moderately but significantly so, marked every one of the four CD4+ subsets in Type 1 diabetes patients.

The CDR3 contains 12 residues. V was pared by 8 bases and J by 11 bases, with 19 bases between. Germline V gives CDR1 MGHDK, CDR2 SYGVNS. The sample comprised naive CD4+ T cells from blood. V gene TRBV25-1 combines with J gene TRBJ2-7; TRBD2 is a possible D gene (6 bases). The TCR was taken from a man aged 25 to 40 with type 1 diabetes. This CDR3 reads CASALTGTSKYF. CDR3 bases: TGTGCCAGCGCATTAACCGGGACTTCGAAGTACTTC.